The rows below give T cell receptor beta chains drawn from one sample of a study of T cells in Graves' hyperthyroidism and ophthalmopathy. TCRdb itself ran the multiplex PCR reads through MiXCR, one entry per CDR3 protein. The sample contains roughly 110,000 distinct CDR3 sequences, about 16% of which appear only once. Specimen: blood. These receptors were collected from a woman in her fifties or sixties with Graves' hyperthyroidism. The CDR3 runs from the conserved cysteine through the conserved F or W. The order of the fields is D gene, V gene, clone size, J gene, CDR3 protein, CDR3 DNA. The D gene is left open where the match is weak. Size is omitted from some rows. Given values are once, few, many or a class for expanded clones.

>-|TRBV29-1|many|TRBJ1-1
CSVVAMNTEAFF
TGCAGCGTTGTGGCAATGAACACTGAAGCTTTCTTT
>TRBD2|TRBV7-9|-|TRBJ2-2
CASRPRLAENTGELFF
TGTGCCAGCAGGCCTCGTCTAGCGGAGAACACCGGGGAGCTGTTTTTT
>TRBD2|TRBV7-7|-|TRBJ2-2
CASSRPTSGISGELFF
TGTGCTAGCAGCCGCCCGACTAGCGGGATCTCCGGGGAGCTGTTTTTT
>-|TRBV5-1|-|TRBJ2-1
CASSLVVGPRYEQFF
TGTGCCAGCAGCTTAGTCGTCGGCCCCCGCTACGAGCAGTTCTTC
>TRBD2|TRBV5-1|many|TRBJ2-1
CASSFSGTSYNEQFF
TGCGCCAGCAGCTTCTCCGGGACTAGCTACAATGAGCAGTTCTTC
>TRBD1|TRBV9|many|TRBJ1-2
CASSVGTGVGYTF
TGTGCCAGCAGCGTAGGAACAGGGGTTGGCTACACCTTC
>TRBD1|TRBV25-1|once|TRBJ2-7
CASSERDRIYEQYF
TGTGCCAGCAGTGAAAGGGACAGGATCTACGAGCAGTACTTC
>-|TRBV5-1|many|TRBJ1-4
CASSLALGENEKLFF
TGCGCCAGCAGCTTGGCTTTGGGAGAGAATGAAAAACTGTTTTTT
>-|TRBV28|many|TRBJ2-7
CASSFPGLTSYEQYF
TGTGCCAGCAGTTTCCCCGGGTTAACCTCCTACGAGCAGTACTTC
>-|TRBV15|many|TRBJ1-5
CATSRQANQPQHF
TGTGCCACCAGCCGGCAGGCCAATCAGCCCCAGCATTTT
>-|TRBV29-1|many|TRBJ2-7
CSVRSDRYEQYF
TGCAGCGTTCGTTCGGACAGATACGAGCAGTACTTC
>-|TRBV2|many|TRBJ1-5
CASNQGQVRNQPQHF
TGTGCCAGCAATCAAGGGCAAGTGCGCAATCAGCCCCAGCATTTT